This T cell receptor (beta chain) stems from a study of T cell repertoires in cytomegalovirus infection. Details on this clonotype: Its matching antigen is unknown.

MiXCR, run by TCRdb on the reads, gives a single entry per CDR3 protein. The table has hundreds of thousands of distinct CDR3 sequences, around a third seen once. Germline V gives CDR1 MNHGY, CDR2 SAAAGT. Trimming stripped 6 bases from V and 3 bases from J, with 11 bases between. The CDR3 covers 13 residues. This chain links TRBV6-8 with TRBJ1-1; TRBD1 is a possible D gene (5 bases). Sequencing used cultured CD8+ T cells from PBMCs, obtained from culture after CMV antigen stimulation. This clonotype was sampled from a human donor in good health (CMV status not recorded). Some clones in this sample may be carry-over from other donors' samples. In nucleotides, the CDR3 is TGTGCCAGCAGGGCGGTGGGGGACACTGAAGCTTTCTTT. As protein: CASRAVGDTEAFF.